Listed below are T cell receptor beta chains from one sample, sequenced in a study of monozygotic twins with inflammatory bowel disease. TCRdb derives one entry per CDR3 protein from the 5' RACE reads, leaving out DNA. The sample has roughly 100,000 distinct CDR3 sequences. Sequencing input: blood. The receptor set was obtained from a human donor with ulcerative colitis or Crohn's disease, or a healthy co-twin of an affected twin (not recorded which). The CDR3 runs from the conserved cysteine through the conserved F or W. Each record gives: V gene, J gene, CDR3 protein.

V gene: TRBV13
J gene: TRBJ1-2
CDR3 protein: CASSPPPFRDRGSYGYTF

V gene: TRBV25-1
J gene: TRBJ2-1
CDR3 protein: CASATGTSGNEQFF

V gene: TRBV28
J gene: TRBJ2-7
CDR3 protein: CASSYRDRYYEQYF

V gene: TRBV12-3/TRBV12-4
J gene: TRBJ1-4
CDR3 protein: CASSLKEKLFF

V gene: TRBV27
J gene: TRBJ1-1
CDR3 protein: CASTRSNGIGGTEAFF

V gene: TRBV29-1
J gene: TRBJ2-6
CDR3 protein: CSARTGQKEGANVLTF

V gene: TRBV12-3/TRBV12-4
J gene: TRBJ2-7
CDR3 protein: CASSPSSGSYEQYF

V gene: TRBV5-1
J gene: TRBJ2-5
CDR3 protein: CASSDRETQYF

V gene: TRBV5-1
J gene: TRBJ2-5
CDR3 protein: CASTEPPETQYF

V gene: TRBV12-3/TRBV12-4
J gene: TRBJ2-5
CDR3 protein: CASRLGTLQETQYF

V gene: TRBV12-3/TRBV12-4
J gene: TRBJ2-2
CDR3 protein: CASSSGGDVWGVTGELFF

V gene: TRBV20-1
J gene: TRBJ2-3
CDR3 protein: CSARYPAGVADTQYF

V gene: TRBV11-2
J gene: TRBJ1-1
CDR3 protein: CASSPGQRTTVAFF

V gene: TRBV7-2
J gene: TRBJ2-7
CDR3 protein: CASSTSGVARLAIPYEQYF

V gene: TRBV9
J gene: TRBJ2-7
CDR3 protein: CASSVTWEREQYF

V gene: TRBV20-1
J gene: TRBJ2-3
CDR3 protein: CSATRDSTDTQYF

V gene: TRBV27
J gene: TRBJ2-2
CDR3 protein: CASSLKIYTGELFF

V gene: TRBV6-1
J gene: TRBJ1-1
CDR3 protein: CASRIQGYGPTEAFF

V gene: TRBV27
J gene: TRBJ2-5
CDR3 protein: CASSRAELYQETQYF

V gene: TRBV19
J gene: TRBJ2-5
CDR3 protein: CASSPQGFTQYF

V gene: TRBV3-1
J gene: TRBJ2-1
CDR3 protein: CASSQTGGYNEQFF

V gene: TRBV20-1
J gene: TRBJ2-1
CDR3 protein: CSGTAGSSYNEQFF

V gene: TRBV27
J gene: TRBJ2-2
CDR3 protein: CASSLYVRQAANTGELFF

V gene: TRBV6-5
J gene: TRBJ2-1
CDR3 protein: CASIGAGNNEQFF

V gene: TRBV20-1
J gene: TRBJ2-1
CDR3 protein: CSARVGLAGGWAYNEQFF

V gene: TRBV6-1
J gene: TRBJ1-2
CDR3 protein: CASRRTGTGNNYGYTF

V gene: TRBV7-9
J gene: TRBJ1-5
CDR3 protein: CASSLGGDYSNQPQHF